The text below deals with one T cell receptor (beta chain). The antigen is unknown. The sample belongs to a study of PD-1 blockade in mismatch repair-deficient tumors. Across the whole study: All were previously treated, progressing patients with about 11 mismatch repair-deficient cancer types.

The table came from immunoSEQ multiplex PCR; TCRdb's copy has only in-frame clones and leaves some out. The table has about 130,000 clones, about 88% seen once; the top ten hold 12%. General observations from the study: After pembrolizumab, tumor-resident clones rose rapidly, then generally contracted before radiologic responses.

The V end lost 6 bases, the J end lost 3 bases, and 14 bases lay between the germline ends. The CDR3 consists of 14 residues. Germline V CDR1 and CDR2: PRHDT, FYEKMQ (reference sequence). PCR or immunohistochemistry showed mismatch repair deficiency in every enrolled patient. A few pembrolizumab responders had their TCRs sequenced. The sequence was obtained from an adult with mismatch repair-deficient cancer. The chain employs TRBV13 and TRBJ2-5; TRBD1 might be the D (6 bases). This specimen consisted of peripheral blood, obtained 70 to 73 weeks after starting pembrolizumab. CDR3 in amino acids: CASRQQGWEETQYF. CDR3 in DNA: TGTGCCAGCAGGCAACAGGGTTGGGAAGAGACCCAGTACTTC.